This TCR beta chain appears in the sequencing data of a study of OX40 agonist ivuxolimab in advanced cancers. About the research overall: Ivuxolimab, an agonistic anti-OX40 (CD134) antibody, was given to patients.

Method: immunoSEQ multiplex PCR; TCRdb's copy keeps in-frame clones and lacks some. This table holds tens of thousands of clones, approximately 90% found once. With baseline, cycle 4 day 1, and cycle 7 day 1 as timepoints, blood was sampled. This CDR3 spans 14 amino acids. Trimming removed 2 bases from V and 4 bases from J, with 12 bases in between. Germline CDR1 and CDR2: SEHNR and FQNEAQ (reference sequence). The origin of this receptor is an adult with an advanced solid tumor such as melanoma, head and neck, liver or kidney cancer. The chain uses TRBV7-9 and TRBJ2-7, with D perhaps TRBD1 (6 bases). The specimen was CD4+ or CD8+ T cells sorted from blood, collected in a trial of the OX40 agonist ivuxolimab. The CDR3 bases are TGTGCCAGCAGCTTACCTCCCAGGGGTTACGAGCAGTACTTC. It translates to CASSLPPRGYEQYF.